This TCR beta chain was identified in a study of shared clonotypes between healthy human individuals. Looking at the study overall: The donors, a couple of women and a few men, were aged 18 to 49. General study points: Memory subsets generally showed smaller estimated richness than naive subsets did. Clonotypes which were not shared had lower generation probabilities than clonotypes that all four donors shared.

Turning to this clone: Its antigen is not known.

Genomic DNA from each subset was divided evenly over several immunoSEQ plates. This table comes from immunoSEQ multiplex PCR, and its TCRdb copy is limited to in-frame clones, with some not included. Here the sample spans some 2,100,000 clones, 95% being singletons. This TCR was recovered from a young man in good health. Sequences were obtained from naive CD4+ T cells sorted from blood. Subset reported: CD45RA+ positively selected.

CDR3 loop: CAFTGKGAPLHF. Here the CDR3 DNA reads TGTGCCTTTACGGGAAAGGGGGCACCCCTCCACTTT. The chain couples TRBV30 to TRBJ1-6, with D perhaps matching TRBD1 (6 bases). The CDR3 extends over 12 amino acids. The germline V and J ends were trimmed by 7 bases and 11 bases, with 15 bases remaining between them. CDR1 and CDR2 from the germline V gene are GTSNPN and SVGIG (reference sequence).